Shown below are 13 T cell receptor beta chains from a single sample sequenced in a study of cytomegalovirus exposure and HLA in healthy donors. Use of 60 Vbeta and 13 Jbeta primers characterized the PCR. Some clones are missing from TCRdb's copy, which holds only in-frame ones; the method was immunoSEQ multiplex PCR. The sample has 60,000 or so clones; roughly nine tenths are singletons. The source material was PBMCs. These receptors all come from a man aged 30 to 39 in good health and CMV-seropositive.

This chain uses TRBV6-4 with TRBJ2-6; D uncertain. Trimming took off 5 bases at V and 0 bases at J, with 5 bases between the two ends. The CDR3 contains 14 residues. Per germline, CDR1 MRHNA and CDR2 SNTAGT. The CDR3 DNA reads TGTGCCAGCAGTCCCGTCTCTGGGGCCAACGTCCTGACTTTC. This encodes CASSPVSGANVLTF.

The chain combines TRBV9 with TRBJ2-7; TRBD2 might be the D (6 bases). The germline CDR1 and CDR2 sequences are SGDLS and YYNGEE. Trimming took off 2 bases at V and 4 bases at J, with 16 bases between the two ends. This CDR3 has 15 amino acids. This CDR3 is CASSVGVAARYEQYF. The CDR3 DNA sequence: TGTGCCAGCAGCGTCGGGGTAGCGGCGCGGTACGAGCAGTACTTC.

The J gene is TRBJ2-7, the V gene TRBV28; possible D gene TRBD2, 5 bases. The germline CDR1 and CDR2 sequences are MDHEN and SYDVKM. This CDR3 contains 16 residues. With 5 bases removed from V and 0 bases from J, the gap between germline ends came to 17 bases. The chain's CDR3 is CASSPVVWRASYEQYF. Here the CDR3 DNA reads TGTGCCAGCAGTCCCGTAGTGTGGCGGGCCTCCTACGAGCAGTACTTC.

Here the CDR3 DNA reads TGTGCCAGCTCACCACCGGGGGTAGCGGGAGCGGAGGCCTACGAGCAGTACTTC. Encoded protein: CASSPPGVAGAEAYEQYF. The gene calls are TRBV18 and TRBJ2-7; the match to TRBD2 covers 9 bases. The CDR3 totals 18 residues. After removal of 0 bases from V and 2 bases from J, the junction contained 11 bases not matched to a gene. Germline V gene data show CDR1 as KGHSH and CDR2 as LQKENI.

The chain joins TRBV11-2 to TRBJ2-7, with a possible D match to TRBD1 (6 bases). The CDR3 is 14 residues long. Germline V gene sequence: CDR1 SGHAT, CDR2 FQNNGV. V gave up 2 bases and J gave up 2 bases, with 10 bases separating them. The CDR3 reads CASSLTGLTYEQYF. The CDR3 coding sequence is TGTGCCAGCAGCTTAACAGGGCTCACCTACGAGCAGTACTTC.

The chain employs TRBV19 and TRBJ2-1, with 9 bases matching TRBD2. The germline gives CDR1 LNHDA, CDR2 SQIVND (reference sequence). The CDR3 covers 15 residues. V lost 2 bases and J lost 2; bases outside the gene matches: 1. CDR3 in amino acids: CASSIKREAYNEQFF. The CDR3 DNA sequence: TGTGCCAGTAGTATAAAGCGGGAGGCCTACAATGAGCAGTTCTTC.

J is TRBJ2-5 and V is TRBV28; 15 bases fit TRBD2. Germline V gives CDR1 MDHEN, CDR2 SYDVKM. The CDR3 runs 21 residues. V shed 5 bases, J shed 4 bases, and the junction held 20 bases outside the gene matches. The CDR3 nucleotides read TGTGCCAGCAGTGAAGCTATGAGGACTAGCGGGAGGGCCTGGAAAAGAGAGACCCAGTACTTC. Its protein is CASSEAMRTSGRAWKRETQYF.

This clone came up once. The chain carries TRBV6-1 and TRBJ2-1; TRBD2 aligns across 8 bases. Germline V gene data show CDR1 as MNHNS and CDR2 as SASEGT. V trimming: 10 bases; J trimming: 0 bases; junction bases outside the gene matches: 5. The CDR3 extends over 14 amino acids. The CDR3 DNA follows: TGTGCCACTAGCGGGTACCCCTCCTACAATGAGCAGTTCTTC. This gives the protein CATSGYPSYNEQFF.

This chain links TRBV11-2 with TRBJ2-7, with 8 bases that match TRBD2. The CDR3 is 15 amino acids. With V trimmed by 5 bases and J by 0 bases, 6 bases remained unmatched. CDR1 is SGHAT, CDR2 FQNNGV, per germline. CDR3: CASSISGTTSYEQYF. Here the CDR3 DNA reads TGTGCCAGCAGCATTAGCGGGACAACCTCCTACGAGCAGTACTTC.

This clone came up once. The genes are TRBV6-5 and TRBJ1-6; 7 bases fit TRBD1. Unmatched junction bases numbered 7, after V lost 2 bases and J lost 9 bases. The CDR3 covers 15 residues. Germline CDR1 MNHEY, CDR2 SVGAGI. As DNA, the CDR3 is TGTGCCAGCAGTTACAGGAGGGGGCGAATTTCACCCCTCCACTTT. Its protein product is CASSYRRGRISPLHF.

The chain employs TRBV6-5 and TRBJ2-3; 7 positions agree with TRBD2. The trim removed 2 bases at V and 2 bases at J, leaving 1 base unmatched. This CDR3 has 14 residues. Per the germline V gene, CDR1 is MNHEY and CDR2 is SVGAGI. CDR3: CASSYGRATDTQYF. For the CDR3, the DNA is TGTGCCAGCAGTTACGGGAGGGCCACAGATACGCAGTATTTT.

The V and J genes are TRBV28 and TRBJ1-5, with D tentatively TRBD1 (6 bases). Trimming pared 6 bases from V and 9 bases from J, leaving 18 bases between. This CDR3 spans 14 amino acids. Germline CDR1 reads MDHEN; CDR2 reads SYDVKM. This CDR3 reads CASSPDRTTRPQHF. The CDR3, as DNA: TGTGCCAGCAGCCCAGACAGGACAACCCGGCCCCAGCATTTT.

The chain couples TRBV6-5 to TRBJ2-1, with 7 positions matching TRBD2. Germline CDR1 is MNHEY and CDR2 is SVGAGI. The CDR3 runs to 15 residues. V lost 0 bases, J lost 6 bases, and 5 bases stayed unmatched. CDR3 amino acids: CASSYSGLVFNEQFF. CDR3 DNA: TGTGCCAGCAGTTACTCCGGACTAGTGTTCAATGAGCAGTTCTTC.